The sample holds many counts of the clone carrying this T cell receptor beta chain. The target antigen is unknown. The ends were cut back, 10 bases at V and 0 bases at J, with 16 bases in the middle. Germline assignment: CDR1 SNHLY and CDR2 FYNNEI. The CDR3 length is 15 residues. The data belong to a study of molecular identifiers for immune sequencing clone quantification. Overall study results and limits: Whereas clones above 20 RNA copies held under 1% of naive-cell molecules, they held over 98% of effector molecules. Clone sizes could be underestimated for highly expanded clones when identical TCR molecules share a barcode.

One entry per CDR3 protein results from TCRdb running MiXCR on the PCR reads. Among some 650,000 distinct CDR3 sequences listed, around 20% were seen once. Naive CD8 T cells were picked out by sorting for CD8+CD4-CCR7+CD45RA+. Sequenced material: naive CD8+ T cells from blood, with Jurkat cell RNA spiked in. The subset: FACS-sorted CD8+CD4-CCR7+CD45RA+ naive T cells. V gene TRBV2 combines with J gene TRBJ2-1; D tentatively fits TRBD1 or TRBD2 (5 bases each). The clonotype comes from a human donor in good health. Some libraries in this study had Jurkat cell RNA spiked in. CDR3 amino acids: CANLPGTDSYNEQFF. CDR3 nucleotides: TGTGCCAACCTCCCCGGGACGGACTCCTACAATGAGCAGTTCTTC.